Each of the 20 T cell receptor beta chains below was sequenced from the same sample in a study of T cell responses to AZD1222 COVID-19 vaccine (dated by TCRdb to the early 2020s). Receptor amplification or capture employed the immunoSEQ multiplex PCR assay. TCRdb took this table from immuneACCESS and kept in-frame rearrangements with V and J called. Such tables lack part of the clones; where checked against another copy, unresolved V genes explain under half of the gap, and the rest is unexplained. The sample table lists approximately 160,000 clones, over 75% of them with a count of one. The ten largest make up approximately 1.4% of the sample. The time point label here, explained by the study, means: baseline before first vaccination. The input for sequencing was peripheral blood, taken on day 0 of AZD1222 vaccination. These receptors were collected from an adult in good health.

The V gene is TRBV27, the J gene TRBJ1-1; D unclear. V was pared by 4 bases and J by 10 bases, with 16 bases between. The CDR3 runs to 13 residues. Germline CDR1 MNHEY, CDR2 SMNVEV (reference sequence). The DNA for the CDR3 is TGTGCCAGCAGTTCAGAAACCGAGAACATAGCTTTCTTT. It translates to CASSSETENIAFF.

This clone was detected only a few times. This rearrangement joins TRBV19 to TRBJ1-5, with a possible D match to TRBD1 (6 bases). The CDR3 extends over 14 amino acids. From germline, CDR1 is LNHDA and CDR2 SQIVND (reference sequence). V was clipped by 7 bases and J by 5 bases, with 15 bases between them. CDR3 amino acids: CASTFGQNYQPQHF. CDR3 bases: TGTGCCAGTACCTTTGGACAGAATTATCAGCCCCAGCATTTT.

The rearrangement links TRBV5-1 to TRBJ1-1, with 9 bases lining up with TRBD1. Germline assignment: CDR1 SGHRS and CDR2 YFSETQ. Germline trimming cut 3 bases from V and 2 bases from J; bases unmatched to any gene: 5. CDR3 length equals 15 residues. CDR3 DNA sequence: TGCGCCAGCAGCTCCGGGACAGGGATCAACACTGAAGCTTTCTTT. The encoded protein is CASSSGTGINTEAFF. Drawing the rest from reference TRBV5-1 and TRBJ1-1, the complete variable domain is KAGVTQTPRYLIKTRGQQVTLSCSPISGHRSVSWYQQTPGQGLQFLFEYFSETQRNKGNFPGRFSGRQFSNSRSEMNVSTLELGDSALYLCASSSGTGINTEAFFGQGTRLTVV.

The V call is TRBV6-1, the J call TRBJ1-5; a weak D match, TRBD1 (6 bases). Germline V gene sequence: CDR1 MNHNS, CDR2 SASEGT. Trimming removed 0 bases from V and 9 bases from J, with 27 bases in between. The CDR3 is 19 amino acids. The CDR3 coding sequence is TGTGCCAGCAGTGAAGCTACTCAGCAGGGGCTAGCCTTTGGGTCGCCCCAGCATTTT. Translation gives CASSEATQQGLAFGSPQHF.

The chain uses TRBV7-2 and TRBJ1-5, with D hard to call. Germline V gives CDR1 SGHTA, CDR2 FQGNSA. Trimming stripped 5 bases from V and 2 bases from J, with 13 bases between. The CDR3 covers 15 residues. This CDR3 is CASSRTSGGNQPQHF. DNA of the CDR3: TGTGCCAGCAGCCGGACGTCCGGCGGCAATCAGCCCCAGCATTTT.

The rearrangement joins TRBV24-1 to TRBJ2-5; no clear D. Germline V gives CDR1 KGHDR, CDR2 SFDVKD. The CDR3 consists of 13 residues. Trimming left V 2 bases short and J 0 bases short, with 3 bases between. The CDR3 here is CATSDSYQETQYF. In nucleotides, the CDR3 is TGTGCCACCAGTGATTCCTACCAAGAGACCCAGTACTTC.

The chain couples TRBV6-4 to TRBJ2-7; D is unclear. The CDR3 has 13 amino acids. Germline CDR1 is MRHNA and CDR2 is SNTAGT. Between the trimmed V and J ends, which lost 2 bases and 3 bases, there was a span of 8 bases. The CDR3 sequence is CASSDQVGYEQYF. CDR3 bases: TGTGCCAGCAGTGACCAAGTGGGCTACGAGCAGTACTTC.

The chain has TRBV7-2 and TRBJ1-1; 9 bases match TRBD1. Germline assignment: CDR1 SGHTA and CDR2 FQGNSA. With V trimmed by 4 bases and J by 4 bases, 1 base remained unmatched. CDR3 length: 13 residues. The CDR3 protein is CASSSDRGTEAFF. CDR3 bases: TGTGCCAGCAGCTCGGACAGGGGCACTGAAGCTTTCTTT.

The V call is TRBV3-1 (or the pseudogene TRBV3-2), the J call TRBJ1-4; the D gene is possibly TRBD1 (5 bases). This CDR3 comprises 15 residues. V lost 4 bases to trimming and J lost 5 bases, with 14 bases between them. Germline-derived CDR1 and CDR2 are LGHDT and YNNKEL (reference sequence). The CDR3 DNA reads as TGTGCCAGCAGCCGTGGACGAGGGGACAATGAAAAACTGTTTTTT. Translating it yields CASSRGRGDNEKLFF.

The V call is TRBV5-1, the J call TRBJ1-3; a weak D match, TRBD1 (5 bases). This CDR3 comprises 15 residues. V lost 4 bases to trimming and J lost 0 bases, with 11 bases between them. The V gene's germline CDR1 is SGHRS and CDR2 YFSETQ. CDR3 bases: TGCGCCAGCAGCGAATGGGGGTCCTCTGGAAACACCATATATTTT. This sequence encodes CASSEWGSSGNTIYF.

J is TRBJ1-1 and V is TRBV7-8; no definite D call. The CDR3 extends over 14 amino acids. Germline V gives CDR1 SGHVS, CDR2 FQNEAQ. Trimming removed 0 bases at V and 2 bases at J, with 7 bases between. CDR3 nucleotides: TGTGCCAGCAGCTTAGCCGGGGTTAACACTGAAGCTTTCTTT. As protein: CASSLAGVNTEAFF.

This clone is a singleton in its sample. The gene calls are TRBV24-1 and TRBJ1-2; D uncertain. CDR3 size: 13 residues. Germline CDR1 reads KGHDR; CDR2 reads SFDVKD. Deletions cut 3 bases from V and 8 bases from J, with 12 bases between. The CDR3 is CATSDPQRRGYTF. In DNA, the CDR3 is TGTGCCACCAGTGATCCTCAAAGGAGAGGCTACACCTTC.

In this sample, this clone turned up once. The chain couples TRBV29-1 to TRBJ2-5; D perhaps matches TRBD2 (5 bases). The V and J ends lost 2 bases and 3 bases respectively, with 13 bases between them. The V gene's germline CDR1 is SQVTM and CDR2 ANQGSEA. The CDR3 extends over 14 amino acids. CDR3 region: CSVEPPGSEETQYF. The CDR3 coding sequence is TGCAGCGTTGAACCACCGGGGTCCGAAGAGACCCAGTACTTC.

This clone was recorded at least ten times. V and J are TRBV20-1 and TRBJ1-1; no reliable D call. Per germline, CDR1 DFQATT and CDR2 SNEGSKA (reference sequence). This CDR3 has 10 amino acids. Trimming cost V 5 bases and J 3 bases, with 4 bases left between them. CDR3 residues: CSAYDTEAFF. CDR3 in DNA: TGCAGTGCTTATGACACTGAAGCTTTCTTT.

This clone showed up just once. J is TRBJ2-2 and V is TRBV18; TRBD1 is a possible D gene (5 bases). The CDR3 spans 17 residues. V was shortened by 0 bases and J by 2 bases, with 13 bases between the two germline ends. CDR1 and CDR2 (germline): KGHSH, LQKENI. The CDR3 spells CASSPPPRTTNTGELFF. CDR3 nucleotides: TGTGCCAGCTCACCACCGCCGCGGACAACAAACACCGGGGAGCTGTTTTTT.

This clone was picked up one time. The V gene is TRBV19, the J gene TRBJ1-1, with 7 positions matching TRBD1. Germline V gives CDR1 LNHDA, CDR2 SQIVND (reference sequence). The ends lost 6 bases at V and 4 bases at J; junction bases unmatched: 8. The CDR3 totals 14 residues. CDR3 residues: CASRADRAVTEAFF. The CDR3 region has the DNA TGTGCCAGTAGAGCAGACAGGGCTGTCACTGAAGCTTTCTTT.

In DNA, the CDR3 is TGTGCCAGCAGCTTAGGTGCCGTGGGCAATCAGCCCCAGCATTTT. Its protein product is CASSLGAVGNQPQHF. The chain has TRBV7-2 and TRBJ1-5; D is unclear. The V end lost 1 base, the J end lost 2 bases, and 9 bases lay between the germline ends. CDR3 size: 15 residues. The germline V gene encodes CDR1 SGHTA and CDR2 FQGNSA.

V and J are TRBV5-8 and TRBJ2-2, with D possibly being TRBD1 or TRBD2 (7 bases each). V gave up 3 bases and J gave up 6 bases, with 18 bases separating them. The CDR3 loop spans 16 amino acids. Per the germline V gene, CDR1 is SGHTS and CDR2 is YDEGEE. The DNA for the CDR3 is TGTGCCAGCAGCTCTGGGAGGGACAGCGTTCCCGGGGAGCTGTTTTTT. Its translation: CASSSGRDSVPGELFF. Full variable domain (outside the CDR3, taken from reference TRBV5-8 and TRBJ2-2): EAGVTQSPTHLIKTRGQQATLRCSPISGHTSVYWYQQALGLGLQFLLWYDEGEERNRGNFPPRFSGRQFPNYSSELNVNALELEDSALYLCASSSGRDSVPGELFFGEGSRLTVL.

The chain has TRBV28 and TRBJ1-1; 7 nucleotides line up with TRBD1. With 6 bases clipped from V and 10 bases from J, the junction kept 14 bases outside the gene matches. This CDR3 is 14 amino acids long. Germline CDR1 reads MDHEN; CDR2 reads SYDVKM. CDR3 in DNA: TGTGCCAGCAGCACCCCCTCTTACGACAGGGCAGCTTTCTTT. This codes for CASSTPSYDRAAFF.

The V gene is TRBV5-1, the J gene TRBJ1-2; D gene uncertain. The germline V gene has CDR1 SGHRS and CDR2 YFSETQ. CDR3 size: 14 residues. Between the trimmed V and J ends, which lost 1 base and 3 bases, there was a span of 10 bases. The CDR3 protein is CASSLSLWDYGYTF. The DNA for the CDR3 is TGCGCCAGCAGCTTGTCCCTGTGGGACTATGGCTACACCTTC. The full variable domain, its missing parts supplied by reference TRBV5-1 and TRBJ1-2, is KAGVTQTPRYLIKTRGQQVTLSCSPISGHRSVSWYQQTPGQGLQFLFEYFSETQRNKGNFPGRFSGRQFSNSRSEMNVSTLELGDSALYLCASSLSLWDYGYTFGSGTRLTVV.